This T cell receptor (beta chain) was profiled in a study of shared clonotypes between healthy human individuals. Study information: Per donor, three plates held CD4 naive cells, three held CD4 memory, two held CD8 naive and one held CD8 memory.

The CDR3 extends over 15 amino acids. The germline CDR1 and CDR2 sequences are SGHTA and FQGNSA. The ends were cut back, 1 base at V and 6 bases at J, with 16 bases in the middle. Profiling relied on immunoSEQ multiplex PCR, and the TCRdb table lists in-frame clones only, not all of them. The table records roughly 2,300,000 clones, 85% to 95% of them present only once. This clone is a singleton in its sample. The sequenced sample consisted of naive CD4+ T cells from PBMCs. Stated subset: CD45RA+ positively selected. The receptor was isolated from a young man in good health. Some clones in this sample may be carry-over from other donors' samples. The rearrangement links TRBV7-2 to TRBJ2-7, with D tentatively TRBD1 (6 bases). The CDR3 region has the DNA TGTGCCAGCAGCTTAGAAGCCAGGGGATTAGCCGAGCAGTACTTC. Its translation is CASSLEARGLAEQYF. Full variable domain (remainder filled in from reference TRBV7-2 and TRBJ2-7): GAGVSQSPSNKVTEKGKDVELRCDPISGHTALYWYRQSLGQGLEFLIYFQGNSAPDKSGLPSDRFSAERTGGSVSTLTIQRTQQEDSAVYLCASSLEARGLAEQYFGPGTRLTVT.